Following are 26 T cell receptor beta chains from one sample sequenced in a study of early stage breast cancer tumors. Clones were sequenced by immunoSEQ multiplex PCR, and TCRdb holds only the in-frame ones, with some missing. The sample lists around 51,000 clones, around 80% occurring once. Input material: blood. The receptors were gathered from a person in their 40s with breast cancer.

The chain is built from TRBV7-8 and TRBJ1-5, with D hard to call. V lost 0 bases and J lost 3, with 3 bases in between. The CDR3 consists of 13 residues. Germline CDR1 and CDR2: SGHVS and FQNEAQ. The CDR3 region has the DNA TGTGCCAGCAGCTTAGCTACCAATCAGCCCCAGCATTTT. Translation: CASSLATNQPQHF.

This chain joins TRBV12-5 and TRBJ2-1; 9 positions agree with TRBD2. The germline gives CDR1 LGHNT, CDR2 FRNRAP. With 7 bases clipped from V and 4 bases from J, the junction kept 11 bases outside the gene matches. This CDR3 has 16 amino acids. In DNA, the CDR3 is TGTGCTAGTGCCCCCGGGCGACTAGCGGAGTACAATGAGCAGTTCTTC. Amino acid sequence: CASAPGRLAEYNEQFF.

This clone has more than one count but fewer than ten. The CDR3 coding sequence is TGTGCCATCAGTGAGGTACCCGGGCTGAACACTGAAGCTTTCTTT. Its protein is CAISEVPGLNTEAFF. This sequence joins TRBV10-3 and TRBJ1-1, with no clear D. Trimming stripped 2 bases from V and 0 bases from J, with 10 bases between. The CDR3 contains 15 residues. The germline V gene encodes CDR1 ENHRY and CDR2 SYGVKD.

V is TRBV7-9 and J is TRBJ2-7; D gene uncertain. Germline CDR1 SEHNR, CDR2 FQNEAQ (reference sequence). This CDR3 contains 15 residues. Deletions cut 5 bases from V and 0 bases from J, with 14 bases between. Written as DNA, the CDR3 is TGTGCCAGCAGCCCCCGGGCAGAGATCTCCTACGAGCAGTACTTC. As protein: CASSPRAEISYEQYF.

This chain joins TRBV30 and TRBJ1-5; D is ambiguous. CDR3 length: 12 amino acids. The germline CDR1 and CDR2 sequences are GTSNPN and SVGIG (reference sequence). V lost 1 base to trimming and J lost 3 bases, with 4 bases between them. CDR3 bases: TGTGCCTGGAGTGCCTTCAATCAGCCCCAGCATTTT. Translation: CAWSAFNQPQHF. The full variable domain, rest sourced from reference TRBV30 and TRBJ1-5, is SQTIHQWPATLVQPVGSPLSLECTVEGTSNPNLYWYRQAAGRGLQLLFYSVGIGQISSEVPQNLSASRPQDRQFILSSKKLLLSDSGFYLCAWSAFNQPQHFGDGTRLSIL.

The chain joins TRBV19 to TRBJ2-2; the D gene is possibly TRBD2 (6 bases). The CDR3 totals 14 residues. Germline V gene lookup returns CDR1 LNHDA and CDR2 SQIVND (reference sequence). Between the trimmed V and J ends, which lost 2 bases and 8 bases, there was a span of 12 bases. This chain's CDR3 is CASSILAMGGELFF. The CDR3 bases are TGTGCCAGTAGTATACTAGCGATGGGGGGGGAGCTGTTTTTT.

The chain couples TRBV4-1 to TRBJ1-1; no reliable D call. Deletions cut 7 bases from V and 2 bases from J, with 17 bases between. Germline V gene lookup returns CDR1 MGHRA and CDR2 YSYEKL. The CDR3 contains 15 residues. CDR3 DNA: TGCGCCAGCACCCGCGAGGAGGGTATTAACACTGAAGCTTTCTTT. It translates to CASTREEGINTEAFF.

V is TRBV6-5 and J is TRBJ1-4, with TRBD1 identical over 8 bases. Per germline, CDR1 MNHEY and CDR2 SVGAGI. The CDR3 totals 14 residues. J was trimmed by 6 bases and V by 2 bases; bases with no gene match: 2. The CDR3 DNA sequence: TGTGCCAGCAGTTACGGACAGGGAGATGAAAAACTGTTTTTT. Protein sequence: CASSYGQGDEKLFF.

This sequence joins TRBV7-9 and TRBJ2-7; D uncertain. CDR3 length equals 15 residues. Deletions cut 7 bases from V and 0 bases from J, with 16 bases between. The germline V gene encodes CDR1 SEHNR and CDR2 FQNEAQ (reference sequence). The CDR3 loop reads CASTEAGSISYEQYF. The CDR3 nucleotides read TGTGCCAGCACGGAAGCTGGAAGTATCTCCTACGAGCAGTACTTC.

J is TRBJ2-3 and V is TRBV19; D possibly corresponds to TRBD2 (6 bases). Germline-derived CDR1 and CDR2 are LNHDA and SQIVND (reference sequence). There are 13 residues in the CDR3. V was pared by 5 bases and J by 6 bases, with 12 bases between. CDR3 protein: CASSLGSRDTQYF. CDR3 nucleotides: TGTGCCAGTAGTCTCGGGAGTAGGGATACGCAGTATTTT.

In DNA form, the CDR3 reads TGTGCCAGCAGCCAAGCGGCTAGCATTTACGAGCAGTACTTC. Its protein is CASSQAASIYEQYF. The chain joins TRBV4-2 to TRBJ2-7, with D possibly TRBD2 on 5 matching bases. Germline CDR1 is LGHNA and CDR2 is YNFKEQ. This CDR3 region has 14 residues. Trimming stripped 1 base from V and 4 bases from J, with 11 bases between.

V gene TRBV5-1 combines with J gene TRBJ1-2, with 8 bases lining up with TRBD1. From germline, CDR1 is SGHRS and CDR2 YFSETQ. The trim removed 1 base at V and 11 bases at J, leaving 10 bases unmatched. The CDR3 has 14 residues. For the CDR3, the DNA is TGCGCCAGCAGCTTGCGAATGGACAGGGATACGTACACCTTC. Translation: CASSLRMDRDTYTF. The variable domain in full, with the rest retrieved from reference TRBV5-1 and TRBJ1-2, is KAGVTQTPRYLIKTRGQQVTLSCSPISGHRSVSWYQQTPGQGLQFLFEYFSETQRNKGNFPGRFSGRQFSNSRSEMNVSTLELGDSALYLCASSLRMDRDTYTFGSGTRLTVV.

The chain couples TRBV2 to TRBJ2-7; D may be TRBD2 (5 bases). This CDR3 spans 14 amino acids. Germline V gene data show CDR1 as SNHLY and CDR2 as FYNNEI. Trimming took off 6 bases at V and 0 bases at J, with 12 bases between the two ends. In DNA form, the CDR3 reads TGTGCCAGCAGAACACTGGGGAGCTCCTACGAGCAGTACTTC. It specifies CASRTLGSSYEQYF.

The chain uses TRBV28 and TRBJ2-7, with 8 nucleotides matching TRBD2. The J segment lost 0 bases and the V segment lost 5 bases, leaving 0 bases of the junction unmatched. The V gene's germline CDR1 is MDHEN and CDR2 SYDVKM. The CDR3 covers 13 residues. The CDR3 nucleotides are TGTGCCAGCAGTAGCGGGAGCTCCTACGAGCAGTACTTC. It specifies CASSSGSSYEQYF.

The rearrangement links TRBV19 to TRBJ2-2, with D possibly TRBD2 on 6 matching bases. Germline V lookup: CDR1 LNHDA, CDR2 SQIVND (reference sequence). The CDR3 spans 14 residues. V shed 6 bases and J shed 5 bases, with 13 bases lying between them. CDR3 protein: CASRFAGMTGELFF. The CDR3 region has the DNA TGTGCCAGTAGATTTGCGGGGATGACCGGGGAGCTGTTTTTT.

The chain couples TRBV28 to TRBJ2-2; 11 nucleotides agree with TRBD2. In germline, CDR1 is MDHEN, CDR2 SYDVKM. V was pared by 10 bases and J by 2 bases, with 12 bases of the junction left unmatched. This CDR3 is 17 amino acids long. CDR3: CATFSPGLAENTGELFF. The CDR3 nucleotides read TGTGCCACCTTCTCCCCGGGACTAGCGGAAAACACCGGGGAGCTGTTTTTT.

CDR3 in DNA: TGTGCCAGCAGCTTATCGGGACTAACCGAAGAGACCCAGTACTTC. Amino acid sequence: CASSLSGLTEETQYF. V is TRBV7-2 and J is TRBJ2-5; 7 nucleotides agree with TRBD2. V gave up 2 bases and J gave up 3 bases; unmatched junction bases: 6. Germline loops: CDR1 SGHTA, CDR2 FQGNSA. The CDR3 has 15 residues.

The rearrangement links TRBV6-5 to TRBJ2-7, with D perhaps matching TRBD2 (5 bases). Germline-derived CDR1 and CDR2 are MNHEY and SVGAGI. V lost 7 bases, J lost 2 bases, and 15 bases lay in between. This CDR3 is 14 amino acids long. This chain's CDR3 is CASNVEGDAYEQYF. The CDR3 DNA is TGTGCCAGCAATGTAGAGGGCGATGCCTACGAGCAGTACTTC.

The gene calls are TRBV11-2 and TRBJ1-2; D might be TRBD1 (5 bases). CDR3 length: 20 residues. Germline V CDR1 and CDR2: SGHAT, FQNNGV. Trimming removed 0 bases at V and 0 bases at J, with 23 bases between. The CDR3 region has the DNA TGTGCCAGCAGCTTAGAGGAGCGGTGGACAACCCAAAGTACTAACTATGGCTACACCTTC. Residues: CASSLEERWTTQSTNYGYTF.

In DNA, the CDR3 is TGTGCCACTTCAGGACGGACGAGGAACGAGCAGTACTTC. Translated, it gives CATSGRTRNEQYF. This chain connects TRBV2 to TRBJ2-7, with unresolved D. Trimming stripped 10 bases from V and 5 bases from J, with 18 bases between. Germline V gene data show CDR1 as SNHLY and CDR2 as FYNNEI. The CDR3 sequence is 13 residues long.

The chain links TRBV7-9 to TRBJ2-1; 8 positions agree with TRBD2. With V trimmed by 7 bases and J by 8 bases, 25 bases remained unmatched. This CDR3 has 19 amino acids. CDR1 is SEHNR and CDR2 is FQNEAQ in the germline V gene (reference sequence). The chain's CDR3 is CASTPLSGLGRTSLDEQFF. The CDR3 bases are TGTGCCAGCACCCCACTTTCAGGGCTAGGAAGGACTAGCCTCGATGAGCAGTTCTTC. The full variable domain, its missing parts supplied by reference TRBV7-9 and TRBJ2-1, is DTGVSQNPRHKITKRGQNVTFRCDPISEHNRLYWYRQTLGQGPEFLTYFQNEAQLEKSRLLSDRFSAERPKGSFSTLEIQRTEQGDSAMYLCASTPLSGLGRTSLDEQFFGPGTRLTVL.

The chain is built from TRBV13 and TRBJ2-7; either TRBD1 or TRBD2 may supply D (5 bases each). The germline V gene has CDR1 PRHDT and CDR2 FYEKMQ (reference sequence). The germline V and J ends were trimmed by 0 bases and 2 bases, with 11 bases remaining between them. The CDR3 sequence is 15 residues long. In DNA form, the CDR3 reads TGTGCCAGCAGCTTAGGTGGGGCGGGCGCCTACGAGCAGTACTTC. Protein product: CASSLGGAGAYEQYF.

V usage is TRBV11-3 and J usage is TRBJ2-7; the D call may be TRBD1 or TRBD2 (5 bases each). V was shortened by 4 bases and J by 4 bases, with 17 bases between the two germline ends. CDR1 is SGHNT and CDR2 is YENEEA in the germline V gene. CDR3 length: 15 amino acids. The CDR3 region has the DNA TGTGCCAGCAGCTGGTGGGACGATGGGACGTACGAGCAGTACTTC. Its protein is CASSWWDDGTYEQYF.

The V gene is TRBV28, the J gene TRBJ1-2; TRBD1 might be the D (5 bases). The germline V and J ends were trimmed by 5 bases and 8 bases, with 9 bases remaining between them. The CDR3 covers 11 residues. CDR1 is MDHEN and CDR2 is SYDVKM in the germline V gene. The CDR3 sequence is CASSLDRGYTF. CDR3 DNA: TGTGCCAGCAGTCTTGACAGAGGCTACACCTTC.

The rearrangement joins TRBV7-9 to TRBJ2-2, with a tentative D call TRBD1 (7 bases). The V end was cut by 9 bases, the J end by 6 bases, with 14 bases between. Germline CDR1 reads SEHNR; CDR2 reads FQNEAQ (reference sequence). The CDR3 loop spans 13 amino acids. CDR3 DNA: TGTGCCAGGCAGGGGGGAGACGCCGGGGAGCTGTTTTTT. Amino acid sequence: CARQGGDAGELFF.

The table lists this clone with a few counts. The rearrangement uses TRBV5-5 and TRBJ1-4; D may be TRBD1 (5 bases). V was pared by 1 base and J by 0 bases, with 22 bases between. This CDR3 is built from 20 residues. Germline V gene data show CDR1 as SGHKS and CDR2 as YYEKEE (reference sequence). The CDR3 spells CASSLTYGTAGQATNEKLFF. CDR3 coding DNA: TGTGCCAGCAGCTTGACCTACGGGACGGCAGGGCAAGCAACTAATGAAAAACTGTTTTTT.